This TCR beta chain stems from a study of human T cells and chemical hapten exposure (dated by TCRdb to about 2021). Background for the entire study: For sensitization, 2% DPC in acetone was applied to a roughly 2 cm by roughly 2 cm area of upper inner arm skin. Patch tests used Finn chambers with 0.01% DPC on the upper back, scored after 6 days by International Contact Dermatitis Research Group standards. The libraries were sequenced as a pool, and the TCR yield per sample differed mostly because of small variations in library volumes within the pool. Blood samples were taken from patients before sensitization (week 0) and at 2, 6 and about 24 weeks after DPC sensitization. Throughout the study period of around 25 weeks, patients also received therapeutic DPC doses to the scalp every week. Peripheral blood TCR repertoire changes were tracked in vivo in alopecia patients during primary and secondary sensitization to the hapten diphenylcyclopropenone (DPC). Alopecia areata with under or over 50% scalp involvement, alopecia totalis and alopecia universalis were represented in the patient cohort, which was mostly female. For TCR sequencing, blood came from approximately 29 alopecia patients at anywhere from one to four time points (pre-sensitization, 2, 6 and 24 weeks).

Here is what the overall study found, with its caveats: Significantly more large CDR3 similarity clusters were formed by expanded TCRs than by pre-sensitization or healthy control sets, consistent with antigen-driven responses. The number of PT1 expanded TCRs positively correlated with patch test score, significant at thresholds 8, 16 and 32 but not 4. All patients had alopecia, a presumed autoimmune disease, so their immune response might differ from that of healthy individuals. No change with DPC sensitization was found in the number of TCRs above 1 in 1000 frequency, and no evidence of global repertoire structure alterations was found. After repeated subsampling, the strength of the expansion versus patch-test correlation and the threshold at which it became significant changed.

Libraries came from RACE. This sample was sequenced with a NextSeq 500. During library preparation, unique molecular identifiers were attached to individual cDNA molecules so that TCRs could be counted in a quantitative, reproducible way. Both TCR alpha and TCR beta chains were sequenced from each blood RNA sample. On the study's bioinformatics: Samples had a median of roughly 98,000 TCRs, with a range from about 23,224 to 700,000. The Decombinator software suite was used to annotate V, J and CDR3 in the TCR reads. For the PS versus PT1 abundance plots, all samples were subsampled to the same number of TCRs (28,000). TCRs were defined as expanded if absent before sensitization and observed at least eight times at the 2-week time point. TCRdb redid the processing of the public reads, applying fastp at Q25 and MiXCR, and retained in-frame beta chains. Every distinct CDR3 protein forms one entry, paired with its most common genes and DNA. In this record, the V and J calls reflect TCRdb's handling and not the investigators' own analysis. This sample is represented by over 130,000 distinct CDR3 sequences; 12% of them were singletons. In total, the top ten clones hold more than 1.1% of the sample.

This specimen's time point label, per the study, means: patch test 2, 6 weeks after DPC sensitization. The label giving this sample's treatment or condition can be read as: therapeutic diphenylcyclopropenone sensitization with weekly scalp DPC. At each patch-test visit, blood was drawn before the patch test was applied. Eligible patients were aged 18 to 70, diagnosed with alopecia, deemed suitable for DPC therapy, and excluded if pregnant. Total RNA was extracted from unfractionated whole blood collected in Tempus Blood RNA tubes. Details on this clonotype: Its antigen target is currently unknown. No much larger clone exists at a distance of one base, and base qualities are not known.

CDR1 and CDR2, per the germline V gene, are MNHEY and SVGEGT. Germline trimming amounts to 6 bases on V and 4 bases on J, with 11 as the count of junction bases outside the gene matches. Reading from cysteine to phenylalanine, the CDR3 counts 16 amino acids. Of the read, only the CDR3 DNA is kept; its 48 bases are in frame from base 1. The receptor's source is a woman aged 45-60 years with alopecia areata. Some clones in this sample may be carry-over from other donors' samples. Recombination joined TRBV6-2 or TRBV6-3 with TRBJ1-5; TRBD1 matches 8 bases in the middle. Sequencing used whole blood, obtained in connection with sensitization to the hapten diphenylcyclopropenone (DPC). The nucleotides are TGTGCCAGCAGGGGACAGGTAAATAATTGGAATCAGCCCCAGCATTTT. This yields the protein CASRGQVNNWNQPQHF.